This T cell receptor (beta chain) emerged from a study of blood T cells in healthy people across ages. In the case of this clonotype: Its antigen is still unknown. This may stem from a read error, because a much larger clone lies one nucleotide away.

Study outcomes and limitations: Investigators treated diversity estimates from one million T cells as underestimates.

A second roughly 6 to 11 cycle PCR used barcoded and J-beta primers. MiXCR, run by TCRdb on the 5' RACE reads, gives a single entry per CDR3 protein. The sample lists 380,000 or so distinct CDR3 sequences; roughly half were seen once. V gave up 1 base and J gave up 1 base, with 3 bases separating them. Per the germline V gene, CDR1 is SGHTA and CDR2 is FQGNSA. The CDR3 spans 13 residues. The chain uses TRBV7-2 and TRBJ2-3, with D unresolved. Sequencing was performed on blood. This TCR was sampled from a man in his fifties or sixties in good health. The CDR3 is CASSLERTDTQYF. In DNA form, the CDR3 reads TGTGCCAGCAGCTTAGAACGCACAGATACGCAGTATTTT.